The text below deals with one T cell receptor (beta chain). This sample was taken from a study of blood T cell repertoires in COVID-19. On the study more broadly: The United States, Italy and Spain provided the acute and convalescent COVID-19 samples. Sources were T cells, B-cell-depleted T cells, or PBMCs; the material itself was cDNA or gDNA.

Authors' methods: Amplification from reference gene primers served as the basis for estimated nucleated cell counts. Using immunoSEQ multiplex PCR, the repertoire was profiled, and TCRdb retains in-frame clones only, with some absent. V and J calls plus clone size are reproduced from that table; the DNA served to infer D and trimming. In the table there are a few hundred thousand clones, roughly four fifths of which are singletons. V shed 9 bases and J shed 1 base, with 12 bases lying between them. The CDR3 has 14 residues. The germline V gene encodes CDR1 LNHDA and CDR2 SQIVND (reference sequence). Sequenced material: peripheral blood. The chain combines TRBV19 with TRBJ2-2; a weak D match, TRBD2 (6 bases). The TCR comes from a woman aged 18-29 years with acute or convalescent COVID-19. The CDR3 reads CASLHGRNTGELFF. CDR3 nucleotide sequence: TGTGCCAGCCTTCACGGGAGGAACACCGGGGAGCTGTTTTTT. Complete variable domain (other parts from reference TRBV19 and TRBJ2-2): DGGITQSPKYLFRKEGQNVTLSCEQNLNHDAMYWYRQDPGQGLRLIYYSQIVNDFQKGDIAEGYSVSREKKESFPLTVTSAQKNPTAFYLCASLHGRNTGELFFGEGSRLTVL.